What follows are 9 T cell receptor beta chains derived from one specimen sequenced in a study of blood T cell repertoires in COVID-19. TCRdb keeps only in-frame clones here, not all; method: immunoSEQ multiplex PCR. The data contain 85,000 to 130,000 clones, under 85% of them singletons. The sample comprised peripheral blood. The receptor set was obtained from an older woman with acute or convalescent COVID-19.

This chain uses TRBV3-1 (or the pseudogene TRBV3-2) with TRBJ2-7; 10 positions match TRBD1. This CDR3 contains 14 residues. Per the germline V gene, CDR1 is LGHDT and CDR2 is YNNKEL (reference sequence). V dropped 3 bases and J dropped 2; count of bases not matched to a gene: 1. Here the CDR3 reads CASSHDRGPYEQYF. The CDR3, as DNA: TGTGCCAGCAGCCATGACAGGGGGCCCTACGAGCAGTACTTC.

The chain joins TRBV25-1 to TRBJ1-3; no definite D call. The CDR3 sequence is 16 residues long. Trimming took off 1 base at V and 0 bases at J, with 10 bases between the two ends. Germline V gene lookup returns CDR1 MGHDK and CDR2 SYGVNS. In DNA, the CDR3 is TGTGCCAGCAGTGAATCCAGGCATATCTCTGGAAACACCATATATTTT. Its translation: CASSESRHISGNTIYF.

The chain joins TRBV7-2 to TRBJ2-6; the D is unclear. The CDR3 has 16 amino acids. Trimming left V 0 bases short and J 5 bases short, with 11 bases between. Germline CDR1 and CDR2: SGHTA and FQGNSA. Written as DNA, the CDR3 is TGTGCCAGCAGCTTAGCGTCGGTAATTTGGGCCAACGTCCTGACTTTC. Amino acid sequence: CASSLASVIWANVLTF.

CDR3 DNA: TGCAGCGTTGGCGTCAGGGGATCGAACACTGAAGCTTTCTTT. This translates into CSVGVRGSNTEAFF. This rearrangement joins TRBV29-1 to TRBJ1-1; possible D gene TRBD1, 6 bases. Germline V gives CDR1 SQVTM, CDR2 ANQGSEA. V lost 4 bases and J lost 1, with 13 bases in between. This CDR3 has 14 amino acids.

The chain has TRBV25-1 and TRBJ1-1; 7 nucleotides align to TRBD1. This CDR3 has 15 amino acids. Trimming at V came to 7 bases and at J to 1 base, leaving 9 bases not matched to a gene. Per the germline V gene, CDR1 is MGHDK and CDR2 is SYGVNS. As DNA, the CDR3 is TGTGCCAGCATTAAAACAGGGGACGGGAACACTGAAGCTTTCTTT. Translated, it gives CASIKTGDGNTEAFF. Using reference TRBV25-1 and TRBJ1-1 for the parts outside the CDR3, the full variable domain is EADIYQTPRYLVIGTGKKITLECSQTMGHDKMYWYQQDPGMELHLIHYSYGVNSTEKGDLSSESTVSRIRTEHFPLTLESARPSHTSQYLCASIKTGDGNTEAFFGQGTRLTVV.

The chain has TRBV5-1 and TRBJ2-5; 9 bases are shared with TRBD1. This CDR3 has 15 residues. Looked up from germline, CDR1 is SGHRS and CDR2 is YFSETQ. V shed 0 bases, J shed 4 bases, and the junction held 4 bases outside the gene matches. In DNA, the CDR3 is TGCGCCAGCAGCTTGGGGGACAGGGAGGGAGAGACCCAGTACTTC. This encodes CASSLGDREGETQYF. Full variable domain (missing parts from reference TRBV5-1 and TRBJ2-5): KAGVTQTPRYLIKTRGQQVTLSCSPISGHRSVSWYQQTPGQGLQFLFEYFSETQRNKGNFPGRFSGRQFSNSRSEMNVSTLELGDSALYLCASSLGDREGETQYFGPGTRLLVL.

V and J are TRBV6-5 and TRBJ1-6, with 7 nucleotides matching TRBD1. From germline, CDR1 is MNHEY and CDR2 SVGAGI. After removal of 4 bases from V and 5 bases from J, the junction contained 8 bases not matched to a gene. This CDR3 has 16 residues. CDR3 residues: CASSFSPDRDNSPLHF. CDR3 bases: TGTGCCAGCAGTTTTTCCCCCGACAGGGATAATTCACCCCTCCACTTT.

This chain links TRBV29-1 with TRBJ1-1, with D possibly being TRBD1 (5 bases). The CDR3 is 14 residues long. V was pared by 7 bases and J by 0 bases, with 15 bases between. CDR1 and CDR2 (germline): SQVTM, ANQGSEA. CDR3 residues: CSAQRGEMNTEAFF. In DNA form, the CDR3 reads TGCAGCGCCCAAAGGGGCGAGATGAACACTGAAGCTTTCTTT. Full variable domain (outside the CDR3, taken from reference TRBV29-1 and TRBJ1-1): SAVISQKPSRDICQRGTSLTIQCQVDSQVTMMFWYRQQPGQSLTLIATANQGSEATYESGFVIDKFPISRPNLTFSTLTVSNMSPEDSSIYLCSAQRGEMNTEAFFGQGTRLTVV.

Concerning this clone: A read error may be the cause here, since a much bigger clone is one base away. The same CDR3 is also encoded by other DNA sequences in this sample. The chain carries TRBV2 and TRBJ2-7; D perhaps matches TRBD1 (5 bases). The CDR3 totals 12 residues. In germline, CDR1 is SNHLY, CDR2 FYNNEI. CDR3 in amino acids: CASKSTGRIPLF. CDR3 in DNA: TGTGCCAGTAAGTCCACAGGACGTATCCCCCTGTTC.